This T cell receptor beta chain was documented in a study of blood T cell repertoires in COVID-19. Some clones are missing from TCRdb's copy, which holds only in-frame ones; the method was immunoSEQ multiplex PCR. The profile shows about 160,000 clones, roughly 80% of them singletons. This CDR3 is built from 15 residues. Germline CDR1 reads SGHTS; CDR2 reads YDEGEE. V shed 4 bases, J shed 0 bases, and the junction held 3 bases outside the gene matches. The sequencing input was PBMCs or T cells enriched from blood (not recorded which). The rearrangement links TRBV5-8 to TRBJ2-1; 8 nucleotides line up with TRBD1. The origin of this receptor is a woman aged 55-69 years who had recovered from COVID-19. The CDR3 coding sequence is TGTGCCAGCAGCGCCGGGACAGGCTCCTACAATGAGCAGTTCTTC. Its translation: CASSAGTGSYNEQFF.